This T cell receptor (beta chain) was captured by sequencing in a study of T cell clusters in autoimmune cytopenias. TRB amplification used approximately 0.25 ug of peripheral blood genomic DNA. Study-level findings and limits: TRB repertoire shifts in secondary cytopenia and chronic lymphocytic leukemia mostly reflected lymphoma, not autoimmunity.

One tube held mixed TRB-A and TRB-B primer pools for touch-down PCR. TCRdb reanalyzed the multiplex PCR reads, giving one entry per CDR3 protein sequence and no DNA. The table lists under 6,500 distinct CDR3 sequences. Looked up from germline, CDR1 is SGHDT and CDR2 is YYEEEE. CDR3 length equals 16 residues. By frequency, this clonotype registers medium-sized. Its antigen remains unknown. The same sample was also used in a study of T cell repertoires in aging, cancer and after chemotherapy. From that report: Donors were grouped into six age bands spanning 30 or younger through 70 or older. Loss of evenness, beyond lost richness, contributed to age-related TCR diversity decline in cancer patients. Rebound thymic output was suggested by rising median generation probability during chemotherapy in each cancer cohort.

The TCR was taken from a human donor in good health. This chain links TRBV5-6 with TRBJ2-1; TCRdb proposes TRBD1, but this gene call is untestable without DNA. Source material: peripheral blood. CDR3: CASSKPTGRGGDEQFF.